Below, one TCR beta chain is given with its context. The data were obtained in a study of technical replicates of blood from several donors. Sequencing used immunoSEQ multiplex PCR; TCRdb keeps in-frame clones, though not all of them. This sample has 87,000 or so clones, with about 90% found just once. The specimen sequenced was T cells isolated from PBMCs. The receptor was isolated from a human donor in good health.

The CDR3 protein is CASSEVGLPSPPLATQFF. DNA for the CDR3: TGTGCCAGCAGTGAAGTTGGCCTGCCGTCCCCCCCTCTAGCGACTCAGTTCTTC. This chain uses TRBV6-1 with TRBJ2-1; D may be TRBD2 (6 bases). Trimming cost V 1 base and J 13 bases, with 29 bases left between them. Germline assignment: CDR1 MNHNS and CDR2 SASEGT. This CDR3 spans 18 amino acids.